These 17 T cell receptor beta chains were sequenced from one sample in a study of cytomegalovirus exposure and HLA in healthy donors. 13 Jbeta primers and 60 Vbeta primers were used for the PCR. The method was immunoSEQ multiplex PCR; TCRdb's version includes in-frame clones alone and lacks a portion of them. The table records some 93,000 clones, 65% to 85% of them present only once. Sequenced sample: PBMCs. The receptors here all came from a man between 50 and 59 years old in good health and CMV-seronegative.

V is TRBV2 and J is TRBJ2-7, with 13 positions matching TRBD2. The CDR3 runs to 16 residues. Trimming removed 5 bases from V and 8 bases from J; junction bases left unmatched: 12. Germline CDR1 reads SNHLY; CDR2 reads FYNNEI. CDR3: CASSPGLAGVSVKQYF. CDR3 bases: TGTGCCAGCAGTCCTGGACTAGCGGGAGTATCGGTTAAGCAGTACTTC.

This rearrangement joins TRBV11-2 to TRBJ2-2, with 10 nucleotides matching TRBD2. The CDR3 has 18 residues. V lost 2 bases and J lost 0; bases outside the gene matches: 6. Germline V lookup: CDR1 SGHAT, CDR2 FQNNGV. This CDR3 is CASSLLAGAPSNTGELFF. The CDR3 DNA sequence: TGTGCCAGCAGCTTACTAGCGGGAGCTCCTTCGAACACCGGGGAGCTGTTTTTT.

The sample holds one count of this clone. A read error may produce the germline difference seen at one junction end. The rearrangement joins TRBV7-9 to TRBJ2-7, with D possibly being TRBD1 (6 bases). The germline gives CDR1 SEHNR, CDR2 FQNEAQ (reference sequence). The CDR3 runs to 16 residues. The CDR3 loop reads CSSSLKGGGFSYEQYF. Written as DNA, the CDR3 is TGTTCCAGCAGCTTAAAGGGTGGGGGCTTCTCCTACGAGCAGTACTTC.

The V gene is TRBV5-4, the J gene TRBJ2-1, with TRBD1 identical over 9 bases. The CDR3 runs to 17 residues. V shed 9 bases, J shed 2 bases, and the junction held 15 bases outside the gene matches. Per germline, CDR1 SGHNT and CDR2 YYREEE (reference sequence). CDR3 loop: CATLRVPRDRAYNEQFF. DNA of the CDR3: TGTGCCACCTTGAGGGTACCCCGGGACAGGGCCTACAATGAGCAGTTCTTC.

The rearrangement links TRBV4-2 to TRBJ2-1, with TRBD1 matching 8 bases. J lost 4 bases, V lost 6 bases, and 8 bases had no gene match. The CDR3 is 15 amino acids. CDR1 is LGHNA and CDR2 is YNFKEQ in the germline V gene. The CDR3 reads CASSHDRGSYNEQFF. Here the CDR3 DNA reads TGTGCCAGCAGTCACGACAGGGGAAGTTACAATGAGCAGTTCTTC.

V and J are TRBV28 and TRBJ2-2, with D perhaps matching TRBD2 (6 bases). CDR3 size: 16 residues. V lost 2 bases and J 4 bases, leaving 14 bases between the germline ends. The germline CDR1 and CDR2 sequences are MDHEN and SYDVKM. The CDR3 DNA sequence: TGTGCCAGCAGTTTAGTGCTAGCGAGAGGCACCGGGGAGCTGTTTTTT. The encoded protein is CASSLVLARGTGELFF.

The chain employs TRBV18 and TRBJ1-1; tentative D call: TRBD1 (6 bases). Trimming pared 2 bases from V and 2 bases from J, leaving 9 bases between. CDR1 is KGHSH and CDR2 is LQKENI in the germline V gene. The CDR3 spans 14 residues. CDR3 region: CASSPDRSNTEAFF. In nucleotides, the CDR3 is TGTGCCAGCTCACCAGACAGGTCCAACACTGAAGCTTTCTTT.

The CDR3 sequence: CASSSSGDSSGATF. CDR3 in DNA: TGTGCCAGCAGTTCAAGTGGTGACAGTTCTGGGGCCACCTTC. The rearrangement links TRBV28 to TRBJ1-2, with D possibly being TRBD1 (5 bases). The CDR3 loop spans 14 amino acids. In germline, CDR1 is MDHEN, CDR2 SYDVKM. Trimming removed 4 bases from V and 13 bases from J, with 22 bases in between.

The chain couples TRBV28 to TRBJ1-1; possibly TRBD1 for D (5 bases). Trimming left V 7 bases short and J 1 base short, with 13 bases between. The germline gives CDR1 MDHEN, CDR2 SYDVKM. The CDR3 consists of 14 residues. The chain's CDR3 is CASTPVGGNTEAFF. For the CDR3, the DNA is TGTGCCAGCACACCCGTCGGGGGGAACACTGAAGCTTTCTTT.

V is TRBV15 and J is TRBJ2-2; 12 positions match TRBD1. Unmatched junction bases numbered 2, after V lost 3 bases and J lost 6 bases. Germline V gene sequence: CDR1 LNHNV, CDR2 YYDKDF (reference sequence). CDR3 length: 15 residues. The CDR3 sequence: CATSRGDRGPGELFF. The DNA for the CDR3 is TGTGCCACCAGCAGGGGGGACAGGGGGCCCGGGGAGCTGTTTTTT. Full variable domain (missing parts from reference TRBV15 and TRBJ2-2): DAMVIQNPRYQVTQFGKPVTLSCSQTLNHNVMYWYQQKSSQAPKLLFHYYDKDFNNEADTPDNFQSRRPNTSFCFLDIRSPGLGDTAMYLCATSRGDRGPGELFFGEGSRLTVL.

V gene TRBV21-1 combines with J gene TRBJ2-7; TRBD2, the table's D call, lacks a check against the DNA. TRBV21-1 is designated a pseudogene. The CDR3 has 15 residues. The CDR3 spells CASSKEKRENYEQYF. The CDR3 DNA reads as TGTGCCAGCAGCAAAGAAAAGCGGGAGAACTACGAGCAGTACTTC.

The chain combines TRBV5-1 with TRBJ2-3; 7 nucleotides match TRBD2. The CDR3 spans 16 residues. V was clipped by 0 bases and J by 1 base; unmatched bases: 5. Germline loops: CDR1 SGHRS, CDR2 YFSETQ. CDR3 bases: TGCGCCAGCAGCTTGGGAAGGGCGGGAGGCACAGATACGCAGTATTTT. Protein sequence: CASSLGRAGGTDTQYF.

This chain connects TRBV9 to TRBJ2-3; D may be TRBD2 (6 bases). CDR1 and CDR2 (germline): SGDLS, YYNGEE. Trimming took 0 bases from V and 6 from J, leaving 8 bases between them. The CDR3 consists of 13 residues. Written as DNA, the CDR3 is TGTGCCAGCAGCGTAGGCGGGGAGGATACGCAGTATTTT. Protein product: CASSVGGEDTQYF.

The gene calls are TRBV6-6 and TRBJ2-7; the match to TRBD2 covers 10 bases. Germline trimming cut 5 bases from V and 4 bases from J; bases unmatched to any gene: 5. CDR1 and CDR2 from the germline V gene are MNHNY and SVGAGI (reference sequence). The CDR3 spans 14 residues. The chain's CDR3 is CASSGLAERYEQYF. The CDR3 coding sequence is TGTGCCAGCAGTGGACTAGCGGAGCGGTACGAGCAGTACTTC.

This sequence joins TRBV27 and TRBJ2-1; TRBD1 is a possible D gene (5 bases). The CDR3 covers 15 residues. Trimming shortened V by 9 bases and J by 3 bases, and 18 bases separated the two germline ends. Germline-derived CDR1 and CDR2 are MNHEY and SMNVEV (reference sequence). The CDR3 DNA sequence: TGTGCCAGTAGGGCGATCGACAGATACTACAATGAGCAGTTCTTC. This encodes CASRAIDRYYNEQFF.

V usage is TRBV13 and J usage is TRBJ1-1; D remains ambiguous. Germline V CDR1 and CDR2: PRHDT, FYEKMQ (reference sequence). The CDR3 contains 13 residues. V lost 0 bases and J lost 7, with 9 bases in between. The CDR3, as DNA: TGTGCCAGCAGCTTAGGAACGGGTGATGAAGCTTTCTTT. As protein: CASSLGTGDEAFF.

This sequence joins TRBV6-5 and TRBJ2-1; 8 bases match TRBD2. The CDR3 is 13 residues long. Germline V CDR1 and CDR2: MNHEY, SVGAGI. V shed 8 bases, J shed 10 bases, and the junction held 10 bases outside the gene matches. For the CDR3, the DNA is TGTGCCAGCCGAAAAAGCGGGAGTTGGGAGCAGTTCTTC. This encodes CASRKSGSWEQFF.